These T cell receptor beta chains were read from a single sample in a study of blood T cell repertoires in COVID-19. The assay was immunoSEQ multiplex PCR, and TCRdb's table has in-frame clones only and misses some. The sample yields about 430,000 clones, 80% to 90% seen once. The sample comprised PBMCs or T cells enriched from blood (not recorded which). The receptors were sampled from a man aged 30 to 45 who had recovered from COVID-19. CDR3s include the opening cysteine and the closing phenylalanine or tryptophan. The D gene is left open where the match is weak. Size is omitted from some rows. Given values are once, few, many or a class for expanded clones.

J,V,size,D,CDR3,DNA
TRBJ1-2,TRBV5-1,-,TRBD1,CASSLVVRGTHGYTF,TGCGCCAGCAGCTTGGTGGTCAGGGGGACCCATGGCTACACCTTC
TRBJ2-1,TRBV5-1,-,-,CASSLGTSYEQFF,TGCGCCAGCAGCTTAGGAACTAGCTATGAGCAGTTCTTC
TRBJ2-7,TRBV28,-,-,CASRSGLRGYF,TGTGCCAGCAGGTCGGGTCTTAGGGGGTACTTC
TRBJ2-7,TRBV11-2,-,TRBD2,CASSLDLGGGAYEQYF,TGTGCCAGCAGCTTAGATTTGGGGGGGGGAGCCTACGAGCAGTACTTC
TRBJ2-7,TRBV30,-,-,CAWSVPWGATYEQYF,TGTGCCTGGAGTGTACCGTGGGGAGCGACCTACGAGCAGTACTTC
TRBJ1-1,TRBV9,-,-,CASSVRGGWTEAFF,TGTGCCAGCAGCGTCCGGGGGGGTTGGACTGAAGCTTTCTTT
TRBJ2-6,TRBV18,-,-,CASSRLHLEPGANVLTF,TGTGCCAGCTCGCGGCTCCACTTAGAGCCTGGGGCCAACGTCCTGACTTTC
TRBJ2-7,TRBV6-1,-,-,CASSEVGVREQYF,TGTGCCAGCAGTGAAGTCGGGGTCCGCGAGCAGTACTTC
TRBJ2-7,TRBV7-2,-,-,CASSLGRDKALIYSYEQYF,TGTGCCAGCAGCTTAGGCCGGGACAAGGCTCTCATCTATTCCTACGAGCAGTACTTC
TRBJ2-3,TRBV13,-,-,CASSLDGDGSISGTDTQYF,TGTGCCAGCTCCCTAGACGGGGACGGGAGCATTTCTGGAACAGATACGCAGTATTTT
TRBJ1-5,TRBV7-8,-,TRBD1,CASRPGTDNSNQPQHF,TGTGCCAGCAGGCCTGGGACAGACAATAGCAATCAGCCCCAGCATTTT
TRBJ2-5,TRBV12-5,-,TRBD2,CASGFEAGLFQETQYF,TGTGCTAGTGGTTTTGAAGCGGGACTCTTTCAAGAGACCCAGTACTTC
TRBJ2-7,TRBV5-1,few,TRBD2,CASSLAGGPNEQYF,TGCGCCAGCAGCCTAGCGGGAGGGCCGAACGAGCAGTACTTC
TRBJ2-5,TRBV15,-,TRBD2,CATRASGSKETQYF,TGTGCCACCAGGGCTAGCGGGAGCAAAGAGACCCAGTACTTC
TRBJ1-5,TRBV28,-,-,CASSSGQQGVLLQGQPQHF,TGTGCCAGCAGTTCGGGTCAACAGGGCGTGTTGTTGCAGGGTCAGCCCCAGCATTTT
TRBJ1-2,TRBV28,-,-,CASSLIGGNYGYTF,TGTGCCAGCAGTTTAATTGGAGGCAACTATGGCTACACCTTC
TRBJ1-3,TRBV7-2,-,-,CASSLESSSGNTIYF,TGTGCCAGCAGCTTAGAAAGCTCCTCTGGAAACACCATATATTTT
TRBJ2-5,TRBV7-9,-,TRBD1,CASSSGTGRQETQYF,TGTGCCAGCAGCTCCGGGACAGGGAGACAAGAGACCCAGTACTTC
TRBJ2-1,TRBV5-6,once,TRBD1,CASSAGTGGIYEQFF,TGTGCCAGCAGCGCCGGGACAGGGGGTATCTATGAGCAGTTCTTC
TRBJ1-1,TRBV12-3/TRBV12-4,once,-,CASSLNPLFEAFF,TGTGCCAGCAGTTTAAATCCCCTGTTTGAAGCTTTCTTT
TRBJ1-4,TRBV6-5,-,TRBD1,CASRKTGGEKLFF,TGTGCCAGCAGAAAGACAGGGGGAGAAAAACTGTTTTTT
TRBJ1-1,TRBV7-9,-,-,CASSSGTWTLMNTEAFF,TGTGCCAGCAGCTCCGGGACTTGGACCCTTATGAACACTGAAGCTTTCTTT
TRBJ1-3,TRBV7-9,-,TRBD1,CASSFPGGSGNTIYF,TGTGCCAGCAGCTTCCCAGGGGGATCTGGAAACACCATATATTTT
TRBJ1-6,TRBV27,-,-,CASSRTGSYNSPLHF,TGTGCCAGCAGCCGTACAGGCTCCTATAATTCACCCCTCCACTTT
TRBJ1-2,TRBV28,-,-,CASSLGAKANYGYTF,TGTGCCAGCAGTTTAGGAGCAAAAGCTAACTATGGCTACACCTTC
TRBJ1-5,TRBV28,-,-,CASLPGGEVLTNQPQHF,TGTGCCAGCTTACCGGGAGGGGAGGTACTAACGAATCAGCCCCAGCATTTT
TRBJ2-4,TRBV11-2,-,TRBD2,CASSSNQRERYIQYF,TGTGCCAGCAGCTCCAACCAGCGGGAGAGATACATTCAGTACTTC
TRBJ2-7,TRBV11-2,-,TRBD2,CASSYTSGSSYEQYF,TGTGCCAGCAGCTACACTAGCGGGAGCTCCTACGAGCAGTACTTC
TRBJ1-4,TRBV28,few,-,CASLPPPSGWGPSEKLFF,TGTGCCAGCCTTCCCCCCCCGTCGGGTTGGGGGCCCAGTGAAAAACTGTTTTTT
TRBJ2-7,TRBV3-1/TRBV3-2,-,TRBD2,CASSLGLGTYEQYF,TGTGCCAGCAGCCTGGGACTAGGCACCTACGAGCAGTACTTC
TRBJ1-2,TRBV6-5,-,TRBD1,CASEGQGNYGYTF,TGTGCCAGCGAAGGACAGGGTAACTATGGCTACACCTTC
TRBJ2-7,TRBV14,-,-,CASSQDWQGYEQYF,TGTGCCAGCAGCCAAGATTGGCAGGGCTACGAGCAGTACTTC
TRBJ2-7,TRBV5-1,-,TRBD2,CASSTSGAYEQYF,TGCGCCAGCAGCACTAGCGGAGCCTACGAGCAGTACTTC
TRBJ2-2,TRBV28,-,TRBD1,CASSWTGLRDTGELFF,TGTGCCAGCAGTTGGACAGGGTTACGAGACACCGGGGAGCTGTTTTTT
TRBJ1-2,TRBV2,-,TRBD1,CAREDREVGYTF,TGTGCCAGAGAGGACAGGGAGGTCGGCTACACCTTC
TRBJ2-1,TRBV28,-,-,CASSGQFNEQFF,TGTGCCAGCAGCGGACAGTTCAATGAGCAGTTCTTC
TRBJ1-6,TRBV6-5,-,-,CASSYRVRDSPLHF,TGTGCCAGCAGTTACAGGGTGAGGGATTCACCCCTCCACTTT
TRBJ2-3,TRBV9,-,TRBD2,CASSISGSGTDTQYF,TGTGCCAGCAGCATCAGCGGGAGTGGCACAGATACGCAGTATTTT
TRBJ2-7,TRBV2,-,-,CARAFGNSYEQYF,TGTGCCAGGGCTTTCGGGAACTCCTACGAGCAGTACTTC
TRBJ2-3,TRBV6-5,few,-,CASSLRGGSGDTQYF,TGTGCCAGCTCTCTCAGAGGAGGGAGTGGAGATACGCAGTATTTT
TRBJ2-3,TRBV5-1,-,-,CASTEHTTDTQYF,TGCGCCAGCACCGAACATACCACAGATACGCAGTATTTT
TRBJ1-6,TRBV3-1/TRBV3-2,-,-,CASSQGPVVNSPLHF,TGTGCCAGCAGCCAAGGGCCCGTTGTCAATTCACCCCTCCACTTT
TRBJ2-7,TRBV11-2,-,-,CASSLARYEQYF,TGTGCCAGCAGCTTAGCCAGATACGAGCAGTACTTC
TRBJ2-7,TRBV5-1,-,TRBD2,CASSDRGLAGNEQYF,TGCGCCAGCAGCGACCGGGGACTAGCGGGAAACGAGCAGTACTTC
TRBJ2-1,TRBV5-1,-,-,CASYHDRVGRGEQFF,TGCGCCAGCTACCACGATAGGGTCGGAAGGGGTGAGCAGTTCTTC
TRBJ2-3,TRBV18,-,TRBD2,CASSPGTSGAPTDTQYF,TGTGCCAGCTCACCGGGGACTAGCGGAGCTCCGACAGATACGCAGTATTTT
TRBJ2-3,TRBV12-3/TRBV12-4,-,-,CASSFEGTQYF,TGTGCCAGCAGTTTTGAGGGCACGCAGTATTTT
TRBJ2-2,TRBV4-2,-,TRBD1,CASSQQTGMNTGELFF,TGTGCCAGCAGCCAGCAGACAGGGATGAACACCGGGGAGCTGTTTTTT
TRBJ2-7,TRBV5-1,many,TRBD1,CASSRDRNYEQYF,TGCGCCAGCAGTCGGGACAGGAACTACGAGCAGTACTTC
TRBJ1-3,TRBV11-2,-,-,CASSLDQGNTIYF,TGTGCCAGCAGCTTAGATCAGGGGAACACCATATATTTT
TRBJ1-1,TRBV2,-,-,CASSGGGEAFF,TGTGCCAGCAGTGGCGGTGGTGAAGCTTTCTTT
TRBJ2-2,TRBV3-1/TRBV3-2,-,TRBD1,CASSPDPRTGNTGELFF,TGTGCCAGCAGCCCAGATCCCCGGACAGGGAATACCGGGGAGCTGTTTTTT
TRBJ1-3,TRBV5-6,-,TRBD1,CASSRDSSGNTIYF,TGTGCCAGCAGCCGGGACAGCTCTGGAAACACCATATATTTT
TRBJ1-2,TRBV14,-,-,CASSQDATGGYYGYTF,TGTGCCAGCAGCCAAGACGCTACCGGCGGCTACTATGGCTACACCTTC
TRBJ2-2,TRBV25-1,-,-,CASSVGSLNRLFF,TGTGCCAGCAGTGTGGGTTCACTTAACAGGCTGTTTTTT